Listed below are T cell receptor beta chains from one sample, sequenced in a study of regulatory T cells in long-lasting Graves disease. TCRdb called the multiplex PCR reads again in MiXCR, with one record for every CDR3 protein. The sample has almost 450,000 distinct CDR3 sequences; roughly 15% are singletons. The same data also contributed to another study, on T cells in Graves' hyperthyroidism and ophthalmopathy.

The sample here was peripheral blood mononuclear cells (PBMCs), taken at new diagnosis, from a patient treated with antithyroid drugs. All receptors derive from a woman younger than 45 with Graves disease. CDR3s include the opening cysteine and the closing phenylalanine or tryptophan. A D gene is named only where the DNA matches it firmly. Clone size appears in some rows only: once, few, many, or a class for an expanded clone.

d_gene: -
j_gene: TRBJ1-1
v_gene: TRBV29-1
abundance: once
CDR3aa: CSVHLHPNTEAFF
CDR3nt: TGCAGCGTTCATCTACACCCGAACACTGAAGCTTTCTTT

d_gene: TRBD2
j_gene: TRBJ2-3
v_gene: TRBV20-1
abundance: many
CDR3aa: CSAKGTTQADTQYF
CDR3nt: TGCAGTGCTAAGGGGACTACTCAAGCCGATACGCAGTATTTT

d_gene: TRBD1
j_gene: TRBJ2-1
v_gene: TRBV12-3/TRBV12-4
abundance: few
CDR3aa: CASSLDRKYEQFF
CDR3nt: TGTGCCAGCAGCTTGGACAGGAAATATGAGCAGTTCTTC

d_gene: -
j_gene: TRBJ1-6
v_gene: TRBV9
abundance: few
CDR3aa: CASSPNANSPLHF
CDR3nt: TGTGCCAGCAGCCCGAACGCTAACTCACCCCTCCACTTT

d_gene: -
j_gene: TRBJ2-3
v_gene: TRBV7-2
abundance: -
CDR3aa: CASSLVRAGDTQYF
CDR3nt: TGTGCCAGCAGCTTAGTGCGGGCTGGGGATACGCAGTATTTT

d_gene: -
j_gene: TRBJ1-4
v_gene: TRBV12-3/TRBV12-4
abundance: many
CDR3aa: CASTGDPEGKLFF
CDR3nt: TGTGCCAGCACCGGGGACCCGGAGGGAAAACTGTTTTTT

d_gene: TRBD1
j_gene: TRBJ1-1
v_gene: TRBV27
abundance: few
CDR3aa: CASSGLPGQGANTEAFF
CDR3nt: TGTGCCAGCAGTGGCCTTCCGGGACAGGGGGCGAACACTGAAGCTTTCTTT

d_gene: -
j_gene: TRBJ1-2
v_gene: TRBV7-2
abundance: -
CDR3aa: CASSLPGRGGYTF
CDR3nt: TGTGCCAGCAGCTTACCAGGGCGTGGGGGCTACACCTTC

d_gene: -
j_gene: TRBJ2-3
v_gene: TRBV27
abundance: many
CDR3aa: CASSPHGREDTDTQYF
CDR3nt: TGTGCCAGCAGTCCCCATGGCAGGGAGGACACAGATACGCAGTATTTT

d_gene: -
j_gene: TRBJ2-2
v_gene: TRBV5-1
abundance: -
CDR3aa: CASSFKGLASANTGELFF
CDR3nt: TGCGCCAGCAGCTTTAAGGGTCTAGCGAGCGCGAACACCGGGGAGCTGTTTTTT

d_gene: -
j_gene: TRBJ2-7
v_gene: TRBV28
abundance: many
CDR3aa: CASRAPGHAPYEQYF
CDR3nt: TGTGCCAGCAGGGCACCGGGACACGCGCCCTACGAGCAGTACTTC

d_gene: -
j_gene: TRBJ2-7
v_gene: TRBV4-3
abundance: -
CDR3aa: CASSQGGHEQYF
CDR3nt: TGCGCCAGCAGCCAAGGGGGGCACGAGCAGTACTTC

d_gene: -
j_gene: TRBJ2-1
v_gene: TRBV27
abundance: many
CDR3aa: CASSLRRGSYNEQFF
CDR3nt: TGTGCCAGCAGTTTACGGCGGGGCTCCTACAATGAGCAGTTCTTC

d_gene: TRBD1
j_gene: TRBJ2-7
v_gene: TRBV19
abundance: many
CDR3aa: CASSPPGQGNEQYF
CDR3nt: TGTGCCAGTAGTCCGCCGGGACAGGGCAACGAGCAGTACTTC

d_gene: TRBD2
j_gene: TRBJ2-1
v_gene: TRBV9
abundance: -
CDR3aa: CASSEAGLAGVNEQFF
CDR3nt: TGTGCCAGCAGCGAAGCGGGACTAGCGGGAGTCAATGAGCAGTTCTTC

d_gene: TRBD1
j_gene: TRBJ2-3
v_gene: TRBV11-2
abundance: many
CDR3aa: CASSLGSGGNVDTQYF
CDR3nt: TGTGCCAGCAGCTTAGGTTCAGGGGGCAATGTAGATACGCAGTATTTT

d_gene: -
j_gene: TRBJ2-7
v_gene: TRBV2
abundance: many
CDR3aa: CASSQENIDEQYF
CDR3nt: TGTGCCAGCAGCCAAGAAAACATCGACGAGCAGTACTTC

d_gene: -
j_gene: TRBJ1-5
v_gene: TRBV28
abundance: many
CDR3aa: CASSLWQGHQPQHF
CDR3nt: TGTGCCAGCAGTTTATGGCAGGGTCATCAGCCCCAGCATTTT

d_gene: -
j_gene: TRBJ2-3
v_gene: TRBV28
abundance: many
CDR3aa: CASNPSWGTDTQYF
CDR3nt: TGTGCCAGCAACCCCAGCTGGGGCACAGATACGCAGTATTTT

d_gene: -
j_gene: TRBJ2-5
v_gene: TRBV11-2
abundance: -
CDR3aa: CASSLDPGRLQETQYF
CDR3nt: TGTGCCAGCAGCTTAGATCCCGGACGTCTACAAGAGACCCAGTACTTC

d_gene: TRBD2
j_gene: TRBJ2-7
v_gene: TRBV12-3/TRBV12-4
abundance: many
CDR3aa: CASSLRLAGGPHEQYF
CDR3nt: TGTGCCAGCAGTTTACGACTAGCGGGAGGGCCGCACGAGCAGTACTTC

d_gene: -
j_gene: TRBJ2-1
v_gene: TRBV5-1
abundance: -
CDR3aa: CASSPWGQHYNEQFF
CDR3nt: TGCGCCAGCAGCCCGTGGGGACAACACTACAATGAGCAGTTCTTC

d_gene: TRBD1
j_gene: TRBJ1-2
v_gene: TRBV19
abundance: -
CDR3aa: CASSLQGASYGYTF
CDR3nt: TGTGCCAGTAGTTTACAGGGGGCCAGCTATGGCTACACCTTC

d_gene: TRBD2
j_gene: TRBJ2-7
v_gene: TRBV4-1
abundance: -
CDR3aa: CASSQGEGLYEQYF
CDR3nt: TGCGCCAGCAGCCAGGGGGAGGGCTTGTACGAGCAGTACTTC

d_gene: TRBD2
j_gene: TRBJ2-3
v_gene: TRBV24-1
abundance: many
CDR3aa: CATSERGTTTDTQYF
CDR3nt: TGTGCCACCAGTGAAAGAGGGACTACTACAGATACGCAGTATTTT

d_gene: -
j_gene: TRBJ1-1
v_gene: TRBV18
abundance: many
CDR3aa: CASSPRAMNTEAFF
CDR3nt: TGTGCCAGCAGCCCCAGGGCCATGAACACTGAAGCTTTCTTT

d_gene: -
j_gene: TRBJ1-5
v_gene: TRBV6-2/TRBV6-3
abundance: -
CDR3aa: CASSPGFDSNQPQHF
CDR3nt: TGTGCCAGCAGTCCTGGGTTTGATAGCAATCAGCCCCAGCATTTT

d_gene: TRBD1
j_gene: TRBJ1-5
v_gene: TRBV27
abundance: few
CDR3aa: CASSLLGQPRHQPQHF
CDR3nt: TGTGCCAGCAGTCTCTTGGGACAGCCTCGCCATCAGCCCCAGCATTTT

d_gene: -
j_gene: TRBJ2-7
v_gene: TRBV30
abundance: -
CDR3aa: CAWSFPRASRYEQYF
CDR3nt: TGTGCCTGGAGTTTTCCGCGAGCTTCGCGGTACGAGCAGTACTTC

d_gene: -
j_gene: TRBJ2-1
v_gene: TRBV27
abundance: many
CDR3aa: CASSLNPASPWEQFF
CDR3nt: TGTGCCAGCAGTTTAAACCCAGCGTCCCCTTGGGAGCAGTTCTTC

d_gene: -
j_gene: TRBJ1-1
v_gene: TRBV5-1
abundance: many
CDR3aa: CASSLFRGTDRHTEAFF
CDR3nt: TGCGCCAGCAGCTTGTTCAGGGGAACCGACCGACACACTGAAGCTTTCTTT

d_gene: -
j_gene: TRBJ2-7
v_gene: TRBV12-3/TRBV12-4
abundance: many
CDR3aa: CASRLLLRSYEQYF
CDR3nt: TGTGCCAGCCGTTTGCTATTGCGATCCTACGAGCAGTACTTC

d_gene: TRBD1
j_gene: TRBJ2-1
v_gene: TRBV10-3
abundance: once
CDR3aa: CAILAGTGGDEQFF
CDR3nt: TGTGCCATACTAGCCGGGACAGGGGGCGATGAGCAGTTCTTC

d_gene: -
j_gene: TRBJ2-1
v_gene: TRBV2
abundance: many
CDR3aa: CASSEFSPRAVDNEQFF
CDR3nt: TGTGCCAGCAGTGAGTTTTCTCCCCGTGCGGTGGACAATGAGCAGTTCTTC

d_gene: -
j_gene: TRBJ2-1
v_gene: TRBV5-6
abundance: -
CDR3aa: CASSLDPGAYNEQFF
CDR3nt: TGTGCCAGCAGCTTGGACCCGGGTGCTTACAATGAGCAGTTCTTC

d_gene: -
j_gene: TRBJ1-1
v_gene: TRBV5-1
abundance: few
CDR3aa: CASSTGGSTEAFF
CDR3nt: TGCGCCAGCAGCACGGGGGGGAGCACTGAAGCTTTCTTT

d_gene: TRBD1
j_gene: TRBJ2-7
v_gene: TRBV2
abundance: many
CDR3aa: CASIRGPSYEQYF
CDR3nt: TGTGCCAGCATCAGGGGGCCTTCCTACGAGCAGTACTTC

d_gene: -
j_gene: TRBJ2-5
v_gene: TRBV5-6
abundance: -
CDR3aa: CASMERNQETQYF
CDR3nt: TGTGCCAGCATGGAGCGGAACCAAGAGACCCAGTACTTC

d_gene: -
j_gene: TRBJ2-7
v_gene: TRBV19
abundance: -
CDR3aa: CASSIEGNSCEQYF
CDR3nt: TGTGCCAGTAGTATAGAGGGGAACTCCTGCGAGCAGTACTTC